This T cell receptor beta chain was found in a study of blood T cell repertoires in COVID-19. Study-level background: The samples span acute and convalescent COVID-19 from the United States, Italy and Spain.

V lost 2 bases and J 5 bases, leaving 12 bases between the germline ends. Per germline, CDR1 ENHRY and CDR2 SYGVKD. The CDR3 loop spans 15 amino acids. The authors' processing: Estimation of nucleated cell counts was performed using reference gene primer amplification. Libraries were prepared by immunoSEQ multiplex PCR; TCRdb keeps only in-frame clonotypes and omits some of them. V and J calls and clone size are as listed in that table; D and trimming were resolved from the DNA. Of 250,000 to 300,000 clones listed, about nine tenths were seen once; the top ten hold around 10%. This chain connects TRBV10-3 to TRBJ2-2, with a possible D match to TRBD2 (6 bases). The sample taken for sequencing was peripheral blood. The source is a woman aged 25 to 39 with COVID-19, enrolled during active disease. The CDR3 here is CAISEGLASTGELFF. The CDR3 region has the DNA TGTGCCATCAGTGAGGGTCTAGCGTCGACCGGGGAGCTGTTTTTT.